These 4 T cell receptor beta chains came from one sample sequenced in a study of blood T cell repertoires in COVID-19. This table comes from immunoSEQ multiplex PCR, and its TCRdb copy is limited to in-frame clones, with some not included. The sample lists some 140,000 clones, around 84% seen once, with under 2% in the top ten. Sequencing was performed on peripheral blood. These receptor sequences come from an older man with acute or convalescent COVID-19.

CDR3 sequence reads: CATSRASGRASEKLFF. The CDR3 DNA reads TGTGCCACCAGCAGAGCGAGTGGCAGGGCGAGTGAAAAACTGTTTTTT. The chain has TRBV15 and TRBJ1-4; TRBD1 is a possible D gene (5 bases). The CDR3 runs 16 residues. Trimming left V 1 base short and J 7 bases short, with 16 bases between. Germline V gives CDR1 LNHNV, CDR2 YYDKDF (reference sequence).

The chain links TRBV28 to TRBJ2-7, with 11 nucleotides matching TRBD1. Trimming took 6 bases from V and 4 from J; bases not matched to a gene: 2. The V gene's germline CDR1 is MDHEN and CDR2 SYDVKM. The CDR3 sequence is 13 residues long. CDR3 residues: CASRDRGRYEQYV. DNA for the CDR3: TGTGCCAGCAGGGACAGGGGGCGATACGAGCAGTACGTC.

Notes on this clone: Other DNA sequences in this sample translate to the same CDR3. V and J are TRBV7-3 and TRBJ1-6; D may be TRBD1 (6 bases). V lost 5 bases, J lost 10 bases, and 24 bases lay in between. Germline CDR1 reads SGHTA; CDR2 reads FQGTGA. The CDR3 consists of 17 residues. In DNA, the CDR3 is TGTGCCAGCAGCCAACTCGGGGGGGCCGCCGGGGGATCACCCCTCCACTTT. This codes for CASSQLGGAAGGSPLHF.

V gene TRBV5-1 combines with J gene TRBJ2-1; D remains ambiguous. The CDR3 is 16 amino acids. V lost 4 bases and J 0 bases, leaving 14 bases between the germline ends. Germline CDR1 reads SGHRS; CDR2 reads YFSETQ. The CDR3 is CASSPGAGSSYNEQFF. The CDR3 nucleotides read TGCGCCAGCAGCCCAGGCGCAGGCAGCTCCTACAATGAGCAGTTCTTC. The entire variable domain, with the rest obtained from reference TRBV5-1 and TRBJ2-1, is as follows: KAGVTQTPRYLIKTRGQQVTLSCSPISGHRSVSWYQQTPGQGLQFLFEYFSETQRNKGNFPGRFSGRQFSNSRSEMNVSTLELGDSALYLCASSPGAGSSYNEQFFGPGTRLTVL.